These T cell receptor beta chains were read from a single sample in a study of blood T cell repertoires in COVID-19. Only in-frame clones appear in the TCRdb table, and some are missing; sequencing was by immunoSEQ multiplex PCR. Here the sample spans about 320,000 clones, approximately 86% being singletons. The specimen sequenced was PBMCs or T cells enriched from blood (not recorded which). All receptors come from a young woman who had recovered from COVID-19. Each CDR3 is given with its conserved first and last residue. D genes are given only for firm matches. For some rows the clone size is stated as once, few or many, or as a class when expanded; others skip it.

CDR3aa: CASSLTDTEAFF; CDR3nt: TGTGCCAGCAGTTTAACGGACACTGAAGCTTTCTTT; v_gene: TRBV28; j_gene: TRBJ1-1; d_gene: .; abundance: .
CDR3aa: CAISSTGGNEKLFF; CDR3nt: TGTGCCATCAGTTCGACAGGGGGAAATGAAAAACTGTTTTTT; v_gene: TRBV10-3; j_gene: TRBJ1-4; d_gene: TRBD1; abundance: .
CDR3aa: CASSLRLQGVSEGTQYF; CDR3nt: TGTGCCAGCAGCTTAAGGCTCCAAGGGGTTTCGGAGGGGACCCAGTACTTC; v_gene: TRBV7-6; j_gene: TRBJ2-5; d_gene: .; abundance: .
CDR3aa: CASSQGQGRDGYTF; CDR3nt: TGTGCCAGCAGCCAGGGACAGGGTAGGGATGGCTACACCTTC; v_gene: TRBV3-1/TRBV3-2; j_gene: TRBJ1-2; d_gene: TRBD1; abundance: .
CDR3aa: CATSDPASGPKETQYF; CDR3nt: TGTGCCACCAGTGATCCCGCTAGCGGGCCTAAAGAGACCCAGTACTTC; v_gene: TRBV24-1; j_gene: TRBJ2-5; d_gene: TRBD2; abundance: .
CDR3aa: CASSLEAMEAEAFF; CDR3nt: TGTGCCAGCAGCTTAGAGGCCATGGAGGCTGAAGCTTTCTTT; v_gene: TRBV7-9; j_gene: TRBJ1-1; d_gene: .; abundance: once
CDR3aa: CASSEGTGVIDGYTF; CDR3nt: TGTGCCAGCAGTGAAGGTACAGGTGTAATTGATGGCTACACCTTC; v_gene: TRBV6-1; j_gene: TRBJ1-2; d_gene: .; abundance: .
CDR3aa: CASRGLRGAYEQYF; CDR3nt: TGTGCCAGCAGGGGACTAAGGGGGGCCTACGAGCAGTACTTC; v_gene: TRBV27; j_gene: TRBJ2-7; d_gene: .; abundance: .
CDR3aa: CSVGGNSNQPQHF; CDR3nt: TGCAGCGTTGGAGGGAATAGCAATCAGCCCCAGCATTTT; v_gene: TRBV29-1; j_gene: TRBJ1-5; d_gene: .; abundance: .
CDR3aa: CASSQDTGGANTEAFF; CDR3nt: TGCGCCAGCAGCCAAGACACAGGGGGCGCGAACACTGAAGCTTTCTTT; v_gene: TRBV4-3; j_gene: TRBJ1-1; d_gene: TRBD1; abundance: .
CDR3aa: CASSRSIGQGASEQYF; CDR3nt: TGTGCCAGCAGTCGATCTATCGGACAGGGGGCGTCTGAGCAGTACTTC; v_gene: TRBV14; j_gene: TRBJ2-7; d_gene: TRBD1; abundance: .
CDR3aa: CASSIASGDMETQNF; CDR3nt: TGTGCCAGTAGTATTGCTAGCGGGGACATGGAGACCCAGAACTTC; v_gene: TRBV19; j_gene: TRBJ2-5; d_gene: TRBD2; abundance: .
CDR3aa: CASSLTGDQPQHF; CDR3nt: TGTGCCAGCAGCCTCACAGGGGATCAGCCCCAGCATTTT; v_gene: TRBV11-2; j_gene: TRBJ1-5; d_gene: TRBD1; abundance: .
CDR3aa: CASSQPLAGLDTQYF; CDR3nt: TGTGCCAGCAGCCAACCACTAGCGGGACTGGATACGCAGTATTTT; v_gene: TRBV3-1/TRBV3-2; j_gene: TRBJ2-3; d_gene: TRBD2; abundance: .
CDR3aa: CASSPRGATNTEAFF; CDR3nt: TGTGCCAGCTCACCACGGGGAGCGACGAACACTGAAGCTTTCTTT; v_gene: TRBV18; j_gene: TRBJ1-1; d_gene: .; abundance: .
CDR3aa: CASSPRVSLDTQYF; CDR3nt: TGTGCCAGCAGCCCTAGAGTGTCGCTAGATACGCAGTATTTT; v_gene: TRBV3-1/TRBV3-2; j_gene: TRBJ2-3; d_gene: .; abundance: .
CDR3aa: CASTQRQGYQPQHF; CDR3nt: TGTGCCAGCACCCAACGGCAGGGTTATCAGCCCCAGCATTTT; v_gene: TRBV6-5; j_gene: TRBJ1-5; d_gene: .; abundance: .
CDR3aa: CASSLWGRYEQYF; CDR3nt: TGTGCCAGCAGTCTTTGGGGGCGTTACGAGCAGTACTTC; v_gene: TRBV28; j_gene: TRBJ2-7; d_gene: .; abundance: few
CDR3aa: CASSQWRGGWETQYF; CDR3nt: TGTGCCAGCAGCCAATGGAGAGGAGGGTGGGAGACCCAGTACTTC; v_gene: TRBV14; j_gene: TRBJ2-5; d_gene: .; abundance: .
CDR3aa: CASSIQTSVYNEQFF; CDR3nt: TGTGCCAGTAGTATCCAGACTAGCGTATACAATGAGCAGTTCTTC; v_gene: TRBV19; j_gene: TRBJ2-1; d_gene: TRBD2; abundance: .
CDR3aa: CASRAGTGSYEQYF; CDR3nt: TGTGCCAGCAGAGCCGGGACAGGATCCTACGAGCAGTACTTC; v_gene: TRBV11-2; j_gene: TRBJ2-7; d_gene: TRBD1; abundance: .
CDR3aa: CASSATTGFSTGELFF; CDR3nt: TGTGCCAGCAGCGCCACAACAGGGTTTAGCACCGGGGAGCTGTTTTTT; v_gene: TRBV7-3; j_gene: TRBJ2-2; d_gene: .; abundance: .
CDR3aa: CASSIQGLPQETQYF; CDR3nt: TGTGCCAGCAGCATCCAGGGGCTACCCCAAGAGACCCAGTACTTC; v_gene: TRBV7-2; j_gene: TRBJ2-5; d_gene: .; abundance: .
CDR3aa: CASSRGTGQSYGYTF; CDR3nt: TGTGCCAGCAGTCGGGGGACAGGGCAATCCTATGGCTACACCTTC; v_gene: TRBV27; j_gene: TRBJ1-2; d_gene: TRBD1; abundance: .
CDR3aa: CASSPHSGGVTGELFF; CDR3nt: TGTGCCAGCAGCCCCCATAGCGGGGGAGTAACCGGGGAGCTGTTTTTT; v_gene: TRBV7-7; j_gene: TRBJ2-2; d_gene: TRBD2; abundance: .
CDR3aa: CASGLDPTGRGTEAFF; CDR3nt: TGTGCTAGTGGTTTGGACCCTACAGGGCGTGGCACTGAAGCTTTCTTT; v_gene: TRBV12-5; j_gene: TRBJ1-1; d_gene: .; abundance: .
CDR3aa: CASSLLPGELFF; CDR3nt: TGTGCCAGCAGTTTACTTCCCGGGGAGCTGTTTTTT; v_gene: TRBV27; j_gene: TRBJ2-2; d_gene: .; abundance: .